The TCR beta chain described here comes from a study of T cells in Graves' hyperthyroidism and ophthalmopathy. V shed 4 bases and J shed 6 bases, with 9 bases lying between them. This CDR3 is 12 amino acids long. Germline V gene sequence: CDR1 LNHNV, CDR2 YYDKDF (reference sequence). The source material, RNA transcripts, was used to amplify TCR beta CDR3 regions. First-round RT-PCR with HTBI primers amplified the TCR CDR3 region. One entry per CDR3 protein, called by TCRdb with MiXCR from the multiplex PCR reads. This table has about 480,000 distinct CDR3 sequences, roughly 14% appearing once. This clonotype showed up just a few times.

V usage is TRBV15 and J usage is TRBJ1-1; perhaps TRBD1 as D (6 bases). Sequenced material: blood. The sequence was obtained from a woman under 30 with Graves' hyperthyroidism. The DNA for the CDR3 is TGTGCCACCAGCAAAGAGGGGGCTGAAGCTTTCTTT. Translating it yields CATSKEGAEAFF.